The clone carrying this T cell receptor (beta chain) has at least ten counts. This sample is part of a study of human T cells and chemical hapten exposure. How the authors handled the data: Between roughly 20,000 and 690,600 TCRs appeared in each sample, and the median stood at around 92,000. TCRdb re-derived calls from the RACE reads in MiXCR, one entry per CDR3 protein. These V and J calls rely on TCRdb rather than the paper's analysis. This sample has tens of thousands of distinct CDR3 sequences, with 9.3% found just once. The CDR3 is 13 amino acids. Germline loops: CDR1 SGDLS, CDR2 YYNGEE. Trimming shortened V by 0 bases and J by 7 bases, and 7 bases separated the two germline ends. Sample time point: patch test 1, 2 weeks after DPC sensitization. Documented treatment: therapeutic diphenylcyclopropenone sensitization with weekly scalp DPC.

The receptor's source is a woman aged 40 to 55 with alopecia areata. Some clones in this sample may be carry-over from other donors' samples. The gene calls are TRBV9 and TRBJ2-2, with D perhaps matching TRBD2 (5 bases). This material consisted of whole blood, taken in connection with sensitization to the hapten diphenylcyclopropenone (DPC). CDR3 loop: CASSVVGGGELFF. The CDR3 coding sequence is TGTGCCAGCAGCGTAGTAGGAGGCGGGGAGCTGTTTTTT.